This T cell receptor (beta chain) comes out of a study of cytomegalovirus exposure and HLA in healthy donors. Study in general: HLA-typed donors were the source of about 81 million unique TCRs held in an early data release.

The germline V gene encodes CDR1 MNHNY and CDR2 SVGAGI (reference sequence). J gave up 1 base and V 8 bases, and 10 bases lay outside the gene matches. The CDR3 is made up of 15 amino acids. Overall study results and limits: An Asian-associated ancestry cluster reportedly showed fewer N-insertions than the approximately 670-donor mean in a later analysis. Prior analysis indicated that the majority of TCR beta V segments exhibited productivity approximately 87% or approximately 30% of the time.

The PCR used 60 Vbeta and 13 Jbeta primers. In the original workflow: Approximately 11 million of about 80 million unique TCR beta chains were shared, per a later count. The protocol was immunoSEQ multiplex PCR, while the TCRdb copy is restricted to in-frame clones and leaves out a portion. That table furnishes V, J and clone size, whereas the DNA furnished D and trimming. Of 80,000 or so clones listed, about 79% are singletons. Concerning this clone: Its specificity is unknown.

This TCR was sampled from a woman in her thirties or forties in good health and CMV-seronegative. Sequencing was done on a sample of PBMCs. The chain links TRBV6-6 to TRBJ1-1; 7 bases map to TRBD1. This chain's CDR3 is CASRDRRGANTEAFF. In DNA, the CDR3 is TGTGCCAGCCGAGACCGCAGGGGGGCGAACACTGAAGCTTTCTTT.